This TCR beta chain derives from a study of early T cells in non-severe SARS-CoV-2 infection (dated by TCRdb to the early 2020s). Regarding the research as a whole: Because TCR sequencing was done on bulk RNA from unsorted whole blood, the alpha and beta chains could not be paired. Study-wide conclusions, independent of this receptor: VDJdb matching was skewed toward anti-spike CD8 responses and likely underestimated virus-specific expansions, missing private and CD4 specificities.

The method was 5' RACE. Sequenced using a NextSeq 500. The TCR library protocol attached unique molecular identifiers to individual cDNA molecules to correct for sequencing error and PCR bias. TCR alpha and beta chains were both sequenced, and the abundances of alpha and beta sequences in each sample were closely correlated with each other. The authors' analysis ran thus. V gene, J gene and CDR3 annotation of TCR sequences was performed with Decombinator V4. Expanded TCRs were defined as changing significantly between any two time points under a Poisson model with p below 0.0001. Abundances of TCRs were expressed as counts per million after normalisation to the total number of TCRs sequenced in each sample. TRAV1-2 paired with TRAJ12, TRAJ20 or TRAJ33 defined MAIT TCRs, while TRAV10 paired with TRAJ18 defined iNKT TCRs. VDJdb, accessed on 1 November 2021, was searched for TCRs annotated for CMV, EBV and SARS-CoV-2, and TCRs annotated for more than one antigen were excluded. TCRdb reanalyzed the raw reads on its own, using fastp at Q25 for trimming and MiXCR for clone calling, and kept in-frame beta chains. Rows are unified per CDR3 protein, each entry keeping the most common DNA and genes. V and J calls and clone size were set by TCRdb, not the authors. A total of around 71,000 distinct CDR3 sequences appear in this sample, more than 14% of them only once. The biggest ten clones account for approximately 3.8% of the sample.

This clonotype was recorded a few times. Its antigen has not been determined. The record has no base qualities; no much larger clone is one base away. A case-control design nested within a healthcare worker cohort in London, UK, was used, with weekly nasopharyngeal swab PCR tests and blood sampling performed. Healthcare workers were enrolled in the week of the UK lockdown, from 23 to 31 March 2020, and were followed every week for up to roughly 15 weeks. V is pared back by 5 bases and J by 9 bases, with 15 bases lying between the germline termini. CDR1 and CDR2 (SGDLS, YYNGEE) derive from the germline V gene. The CDR3 runs 13 amino acids, cysteine and phenylalanine included. Only CDR3 DNA remains: 39 bases, in frame from the first base.

The sequence derives from an adult who was a healthcare worker with PCR-confirmed SARS-CoV-2 infection or an uninfected control (not recorded which). Recombination joined TRBV9 with TRBJ2-1; the D gene assignment is ambiguous. The material was whole blood, obtained at baseline. The CDR3 reads as follows: CASSYRGTVEQFF. The DNA reads as follows: TGTGCCAGCAGTTACCGAGGAACGGTTGAGCAGTTCTTC.